This TCR beta chain appears in the sequencing data of a study of cytomegalovirus exposure and HLA in healthy donors. Study-level background: Approximately 85 million unique TCRs from HLA-typed donors were held in an early data release.

A note on this clone: No antigen is known for it.

The CDR3 is 14 amino acids. Deletions cut 2 bases from V and 5 bases from J, with 12 bases between. Per the germline V gene, CDR1 is MNHEY and CDR2 is SMNVEV (reference sequence). Study-wide results and caveats: Later genetic work tied a missense DCLRE1C variant to beta-chain V and J trimming. Among TCR sequences, most were rare, though some public TCRs appeared in many donors.

PCR involved 60 Vbeta and 13 Jbeta primers. Per the study methods: The count from a later analysis was some 80 million unique TCR beta chains, around 10 million of them shared. The repertoire was sequenced with immunoSEQ multiplex PCR; TCRdb's copy has only in-frame clones and lacks some. The D gene and trimming were derived from the DNA, and the V and J assignments and clone size from that table. The repertoire holds 110,000 to 150,000 clones, with about 80% as singletons. The TCR comes from a man aged 35-49 years in good health and CMV-seropositive. Sequenced: PBMCs. The chain links TRBV27 to TRBJ1-1; D unresolved. This CDR3 reads CASSLAWRETEAFF. Written as DNA, the CDR3 is TGTGCCAGCAGTTTAGCGTGGAGGGAAACTGAAGCTTTCTTT.